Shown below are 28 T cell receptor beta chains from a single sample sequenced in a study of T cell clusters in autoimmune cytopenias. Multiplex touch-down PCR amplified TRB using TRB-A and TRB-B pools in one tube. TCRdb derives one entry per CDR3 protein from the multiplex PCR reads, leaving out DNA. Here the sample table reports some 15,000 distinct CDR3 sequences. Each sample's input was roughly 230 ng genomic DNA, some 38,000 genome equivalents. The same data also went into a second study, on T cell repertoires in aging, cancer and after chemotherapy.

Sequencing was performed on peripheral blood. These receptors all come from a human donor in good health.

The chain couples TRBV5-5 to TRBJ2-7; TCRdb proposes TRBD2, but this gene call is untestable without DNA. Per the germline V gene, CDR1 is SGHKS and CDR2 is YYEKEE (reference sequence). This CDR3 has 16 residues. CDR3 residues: CASSSGLAGVTYEQYF.

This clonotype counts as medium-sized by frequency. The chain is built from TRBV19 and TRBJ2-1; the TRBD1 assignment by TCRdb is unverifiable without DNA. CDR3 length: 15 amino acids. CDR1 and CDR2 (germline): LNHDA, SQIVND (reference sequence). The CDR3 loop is CATRATGSSYNEQFF.

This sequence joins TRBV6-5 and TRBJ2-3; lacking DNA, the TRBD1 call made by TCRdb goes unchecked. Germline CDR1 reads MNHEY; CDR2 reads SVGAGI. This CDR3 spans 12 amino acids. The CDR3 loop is CALGRGTDTQYF.

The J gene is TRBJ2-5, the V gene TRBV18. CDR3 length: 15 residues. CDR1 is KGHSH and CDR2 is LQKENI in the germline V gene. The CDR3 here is CASSPATGYQETQYF.

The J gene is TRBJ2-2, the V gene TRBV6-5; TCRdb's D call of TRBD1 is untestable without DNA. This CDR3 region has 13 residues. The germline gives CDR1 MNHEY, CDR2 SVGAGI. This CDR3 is CATGTSVAGELFF.

The CDR3 sequence is CATSRTGTDQTGELFF. The genes are TRBV15 and TRBJ2-2; the D call of TRBD1 rests on TCRdb alone, since no DNA is present to check it. This CDR3 has 16 residues. The germline CDR1 and CDR2 sequences are LNHNV and YYDKDF (reference sequence). Complete variable domain (other parts from reference TRBV15 and TRBJ2-2): DAMVIQNPRYQVTQFGKPVTLSCSQTLNHNVMYWYQQKSSQAPKLLFHYYDKDFNNEADTPDNFQSRRPNTSFCFLDIRSPGLGDTAMYLCATSRTGTDQTGELFFGEGSRLTVL.

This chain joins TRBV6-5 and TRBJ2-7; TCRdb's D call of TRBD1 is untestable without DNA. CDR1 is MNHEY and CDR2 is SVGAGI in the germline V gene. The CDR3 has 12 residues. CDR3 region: CASSPGSYEQYF.

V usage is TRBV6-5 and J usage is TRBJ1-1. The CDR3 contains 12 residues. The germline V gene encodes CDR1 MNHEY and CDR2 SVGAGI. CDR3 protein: CASSYRKGRAFF.

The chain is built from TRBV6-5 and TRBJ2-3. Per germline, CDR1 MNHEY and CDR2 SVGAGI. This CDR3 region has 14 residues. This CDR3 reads CASSRRRDTDTQYF.

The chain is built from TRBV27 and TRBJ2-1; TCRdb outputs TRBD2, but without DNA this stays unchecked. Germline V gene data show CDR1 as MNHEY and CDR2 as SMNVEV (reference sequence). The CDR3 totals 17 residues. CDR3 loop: CASSLMASGRASNEQFF.

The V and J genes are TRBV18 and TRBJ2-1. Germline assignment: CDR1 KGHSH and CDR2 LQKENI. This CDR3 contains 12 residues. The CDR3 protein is CASSPLSDEQFF.

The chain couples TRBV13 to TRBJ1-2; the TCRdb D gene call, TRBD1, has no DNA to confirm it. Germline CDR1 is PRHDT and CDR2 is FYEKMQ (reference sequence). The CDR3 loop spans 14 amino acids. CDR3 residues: CASSIRQGNYGYTF.

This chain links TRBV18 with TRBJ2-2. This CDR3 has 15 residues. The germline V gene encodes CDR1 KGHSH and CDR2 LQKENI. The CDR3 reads CASSRGQANTGELFF.

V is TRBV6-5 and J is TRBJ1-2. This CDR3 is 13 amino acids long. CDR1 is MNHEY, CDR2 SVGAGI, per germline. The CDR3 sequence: CATTQGGSYGYTF.

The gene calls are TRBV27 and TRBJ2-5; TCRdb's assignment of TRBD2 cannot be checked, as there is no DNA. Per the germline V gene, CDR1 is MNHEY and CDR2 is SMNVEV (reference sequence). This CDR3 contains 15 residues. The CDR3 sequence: CASSLSGLAVATQYF.

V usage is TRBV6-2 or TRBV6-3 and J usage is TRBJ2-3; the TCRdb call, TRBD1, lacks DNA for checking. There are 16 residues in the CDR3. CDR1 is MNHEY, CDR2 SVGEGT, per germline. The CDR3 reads CASSFFLVSGTDTQYF.

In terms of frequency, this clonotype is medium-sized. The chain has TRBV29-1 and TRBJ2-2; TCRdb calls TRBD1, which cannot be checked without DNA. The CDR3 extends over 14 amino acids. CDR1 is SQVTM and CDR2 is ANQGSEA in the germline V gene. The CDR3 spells CSAQDRLNTGELFF.

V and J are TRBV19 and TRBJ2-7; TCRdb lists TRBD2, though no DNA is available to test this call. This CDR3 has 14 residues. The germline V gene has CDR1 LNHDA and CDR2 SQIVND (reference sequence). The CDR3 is CASSKRDGSYEQYF. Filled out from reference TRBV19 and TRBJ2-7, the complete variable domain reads DGGITQSPKYLFRKEGQNVTLSCEQNLNHDAMYWYRQDPGQGLRLIYYSQIVNDFQKGDIAEGYSVSREKKESFPLTVTSAQKNPTAFYLCASSKRDGSYEQYFGPGTRLTVT.

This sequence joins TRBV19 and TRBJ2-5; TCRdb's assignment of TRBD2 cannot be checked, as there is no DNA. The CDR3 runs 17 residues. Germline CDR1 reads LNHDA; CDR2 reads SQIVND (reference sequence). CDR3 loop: CASSRLLRDRFPETQYF. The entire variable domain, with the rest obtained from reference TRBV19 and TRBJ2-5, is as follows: DGGITQSPKYLFRKEGQNVTLSCEQNLNHDAMYWYRQDPGQGLRLIYYSQIVNDFQKGDIAEGYSVSREKKESFPLTVTSAQKNPTAFYLCASSRLLRDRFPETQYFGPGTRLLVL.

CDR3 sequence reads: CASSISQGGYNEQFF. V usage is TRBV19 and J usage is TRBJ2-1; the D gene TCRdb calls, TRBD1, cannot be checked with no DNA. This CDR3 has 15 amino acids. CDR1 and CDR2 from the germline V gene are LNHDA and SQIVND (reference sequence).

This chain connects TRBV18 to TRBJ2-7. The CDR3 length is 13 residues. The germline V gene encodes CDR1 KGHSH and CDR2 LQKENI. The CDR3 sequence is CASSPLDGYEQYF.

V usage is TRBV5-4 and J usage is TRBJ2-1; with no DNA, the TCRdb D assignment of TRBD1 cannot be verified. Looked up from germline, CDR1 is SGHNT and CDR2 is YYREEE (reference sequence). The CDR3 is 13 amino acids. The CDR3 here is CVLYGQADNEQFF.

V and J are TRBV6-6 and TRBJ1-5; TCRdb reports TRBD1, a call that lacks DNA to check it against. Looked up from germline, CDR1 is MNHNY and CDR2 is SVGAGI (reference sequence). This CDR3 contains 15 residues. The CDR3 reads CASSSGTANGWPQHF.

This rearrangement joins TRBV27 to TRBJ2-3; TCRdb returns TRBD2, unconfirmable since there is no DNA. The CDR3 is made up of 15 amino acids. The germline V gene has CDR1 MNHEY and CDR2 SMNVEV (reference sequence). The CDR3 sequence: CASSQLAGGTDTQYF.

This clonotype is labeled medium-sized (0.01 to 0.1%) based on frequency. The CDR3 region is CASRPPEKADTQYF. The chain carries TRBV11-1 and TRBJ2-3; the TCRdb call, TRBD2, lacks DNA for checking. CDR1 is SGHAT and CDR2 is FQDESV in the germline V gene (reference sequence). The CDR3 has 14 amino acids.

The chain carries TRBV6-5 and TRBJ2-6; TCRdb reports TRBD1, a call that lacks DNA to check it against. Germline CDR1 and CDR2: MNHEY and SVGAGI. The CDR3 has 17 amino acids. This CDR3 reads CASSQDRRPSGANVLTF.

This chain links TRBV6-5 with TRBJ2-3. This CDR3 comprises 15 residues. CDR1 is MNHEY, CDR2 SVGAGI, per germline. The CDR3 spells CASSYSMVSTDTQYF.

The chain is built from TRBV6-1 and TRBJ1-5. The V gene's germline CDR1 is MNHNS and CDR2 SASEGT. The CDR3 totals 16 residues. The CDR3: CASSEIRVYSNQPQHF.